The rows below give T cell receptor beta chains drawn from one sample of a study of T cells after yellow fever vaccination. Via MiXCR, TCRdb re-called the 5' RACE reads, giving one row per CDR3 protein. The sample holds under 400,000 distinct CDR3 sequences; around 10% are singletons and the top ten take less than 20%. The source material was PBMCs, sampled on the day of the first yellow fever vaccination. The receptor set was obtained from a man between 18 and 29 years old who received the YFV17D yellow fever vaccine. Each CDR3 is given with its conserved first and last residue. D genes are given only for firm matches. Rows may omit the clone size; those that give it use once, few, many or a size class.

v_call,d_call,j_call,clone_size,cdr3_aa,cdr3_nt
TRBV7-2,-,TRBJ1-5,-,CASSNRGRGQPQHF,TGTGCCAGCAGCAATCGGGGGCGGGGGCAGCCCCAGCATTTT
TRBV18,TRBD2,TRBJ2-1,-,CASSPALRGLAGGPNEQFF,TGTGCCAGCTCACCCGCCCTGCGGGGACTAGCGGGGGGGCCCAATGAGCAGTTCTTC
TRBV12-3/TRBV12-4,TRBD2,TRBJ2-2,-,CASSPRSGVPPGELFF,TGTGCCAGCAGTCCCCGAAGCGGGGTACCGCCCGGGGAGCTGTTTTTT
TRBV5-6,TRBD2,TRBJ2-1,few,CASSFFRAASGDNEQFF,TGTGCCAGCAGCTTCTTTCGGGCGGCTAGCGGGGACAATGAGCAGTTCTTC
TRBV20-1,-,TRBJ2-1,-,CSARAGTPQFF,TGCAGTGCTAGAGCCGGGACTCCACAGTTCTTC
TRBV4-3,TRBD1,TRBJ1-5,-,CASSQFRGRQPQHF,TGCGCCAGCAGCCAATTCAGGGGGAGGCAGCCCCAGCATTTT
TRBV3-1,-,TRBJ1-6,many,CASSPTGFYNSPLHF,TGTGCCAGCAGCCCCACAGGGTTCTATAATTCACCCCTCCACTTT
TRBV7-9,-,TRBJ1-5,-,CASSFEGSNQPQHF,TGTGCCAGCAGCTTTGAGGGTTCCAATCAGCCCCAGCATTTT
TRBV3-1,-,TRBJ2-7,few,CASSHPGASYEQYF,TGTGCCAGCAGCCACCCAGGGGCTAGCTACGAGCAGTACTTC
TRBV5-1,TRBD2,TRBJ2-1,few,CASSLLAGGIDEQFF,TGCGCCAGCAGCTTACTAGCGGGGGGAATTGATGAGCAGTTCTTC
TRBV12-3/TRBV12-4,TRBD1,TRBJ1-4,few,CASRKGQLGEKLFF,TGTGCCAGCAGGAAGGGACAGCTCGGTGAAAAACTGTTTTTT
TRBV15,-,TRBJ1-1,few,CATSRGQDNMNTEAFF,TGTGCCACCAGCAGAGGACAGGACAACATGAACACTGAAGCTTTCTTT
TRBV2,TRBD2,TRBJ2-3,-,CASGRPGLAVQDTQYF,TGTGCCAGTGGAAGGCCGGGACTAGCAGTTCAAGATACGCAGTATTTT
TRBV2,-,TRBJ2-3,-,CASMAWSDTQYF,TGTGCCAGCATGGCTTGGTCAGATACGCAGTATTTT
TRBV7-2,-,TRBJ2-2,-,CASSTTGPGELFF,TGTGCCAGCAGCACCACAGGGCCCGGGGAGCTGTTTTTT
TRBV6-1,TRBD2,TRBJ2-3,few,CASSSLAGLTDTQYF,TGTGCCAGCAGCTCCCTAGCGGGCCTCACAGATACGCAGTATTTT
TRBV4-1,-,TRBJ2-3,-,CASSQIRVNTQYF,TGCGCCAGCAGCCAGATCAGGGTGAATACGCAGTATTTT
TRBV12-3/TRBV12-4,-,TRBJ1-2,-,CASSGSTGNYGYTF,TGTGCCAGCAGTGGCTCCACAGGGAACTATGGCTACACCTTC
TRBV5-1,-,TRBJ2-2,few,CASTFDRPTGELFF,TGCGCCAGCACCTTCGACAGACCCACCGGGGAGCTGTTTTTT
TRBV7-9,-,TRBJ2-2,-,CASSLNLNTGELFF,TGTGCCAGCAGCTTAAACTTAAACACCGGGGAGCTGTTTTTT
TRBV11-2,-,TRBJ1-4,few,CASSFFAGDEKLFF,TGTGCCAGCAGCTTTTTCGCCGGGGATGAAAAACTGTTTTTT
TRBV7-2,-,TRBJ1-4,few,CASSSATGISANEKLFF,TGTGCCAGCAGCTCAGCTACAGGGATTAGTGCTAATGAAAAACTGTTTTTT
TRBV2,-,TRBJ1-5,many,CASKLYNQPQHF,TGTGCCAGCAAACTGTACAATCAGCCCCAGCATTTT
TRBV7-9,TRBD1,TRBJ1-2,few,CASSTYENRGTDGYTF,TGTGCCAGCAGCACCTATGAGAATCGCGGGACAGATGGCTACACCTTC
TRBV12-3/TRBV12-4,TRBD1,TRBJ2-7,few,CASSLGQGGAYEQYF,TGTGCCAGCAGTTTAGGACAGGGGGGTGCCTACGAGCAGTACTTC
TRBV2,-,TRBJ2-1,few,CASSAYDEQFF,TGTGCCAGCAGTGCCTACGATGAGCAGTTCTTC